This T cell receptor beta chain was sequenced for a study of shared clonotypes between healthy human individuals. Concerning this clone itself: Its target is not known.

The study separated CD4+ cells into CD45RA+ naive and CD45RA-negative memory subsets. Per the germline V gene, CDR1 is LGHNA and CDR2 is YSLEER. This CDR3 is 13 amino acids long. Trimming cost V 5 bases and J 4 bases, with 9 bases left between them. Regarding the study as a whole: Clonotypes shared by all four donors outscored non-shared clonotypes in generation probability.

TCRdb's table, derived via immunoSEQ multiplex PCR, lists solely in-frame clones and lacks some. This table holds over 1.5 million clones, roughly 98% found once. The chain couples TRBV4-3 to TRBJ1-3; no reliable D call. The clonotype comes from a man in his thirties or forties in good health. Source material: naive CD4+ T cells sorted from blood. As for subset: CD45RA+ positively selected. The CDR3 bases are TGCGCCAGCAGCGCGGCTGGGGGAAACACCATATATTTT. This encodes CASSAAGGNTIYF.